These 22 T cell receptor beta chains were sequenced from one sample in a study of T cell repertoires and HLA-DP antigens. Their specific antigens are unknown. The data were produced by immunoSEQ multiplex PCR, yet TCRdb's version contains in-frame clones alone and is incomplete. The sample includes over 100,000 clones, 85% to 95% seen only once; the top ten take 0.25% to 0.3%. The sample comprised CD4+ T cells from PBMCs. These receptors were collected from a woman between 18 and 29 years old in good health and CMV-seronegative.

The V call is TRBV5-1, the J call TRBJ2-1, with 8 positions matching TRBD1. The CDR3 loop spans 16 amino acids. V was clipped by 6 bases and J by 9 bases; unmatched bases: 17. In germline, CDR1 is SGHRS, CDR2 YFSETQ. The CDR3 nucleotides read TGCGCCAGCACCCCCGAGGGGACAGGTGGGAATACTGAGCAGTTCTTC. This sequence encodes CASTPEGTGGNTEQFF.

The chain couples TRBV6-5 to TRBJ2-7, with TRBD1 identical over 9 bases. The V gene end was trimmed by 0 bases and the J gene end by 0 bases; junction bases not matched to a gene: 3. The CDR3 loop spans 16 amino acids. The germline V gene has CDR1 MNHEY and CDR2 SVGAGI. This CDR3 reads CASSYSDRGPSYEQYF. CDR3 in DNA: TGTGCCAGCAGTTACTCGGACAGGGGACCCTCCTACGAGCAGTACTTC.

The V call is TRBV5-5, the J call TRBJ1-1; no firm D call. Trimming cost V 0 bases and J 5 bases, with 5 bases left between them. Germline CDR1 is SGHKS and CDR2 is YYEKEE (reference sequence). The CDR3 has 12 residues. In DNA form, the CDR3 reads TGTGCCAGCAGCTTGGCGCTTACTGAAGCTTTCTTT. It yields the protein CASSLALTEAFF.

This clone appeared a single time. The chain uses TRBV7-2 and TRBJ1-1; weak D call: TRBD1 (5 bases). Germline CDR1 is SGHTA and CDR2 is FQGNSA. This CDR3 is built from 14 residues. V was cut by 5 bases and J by 3 bases, with 13 bases left in between. The CDR3, as DNA: TGTGCCAGCAGCATACTACAGGCACACACTGAAGCTTTCTTT. Its protein is CASSILQAHTEAFF.

This chain joins TRBV10-3 and TRBJ2-2; 11 bases match TRBD2. Germline loops: CDR1 ENHRY, CDR2 SYGVKD. V was clipped by 2 bases and J by 7 bases; unmatched bases: 0. The length of the CDR3 is 14 residues. The DNA for the CDR3 is TGTGCCATCAGTGAGCTAGCGGGAGGCGGGGAGCTGTTTTTT. This translates into CAISELAGGGELFF.

This clone was seen only once. The V and J genes are TRBV9 and TRBJ2-1; D possibly matches TRBD1 or TRBD2 (5 bases each). Per germline, CDR1 SGDLS and CDR2 YYNGEE. The CDR3 has 16 amino acids. V lost 4 bases and J 0 bases, leaving 14 bases between the germline ends. CDR3 in amino acids: CASSRGASSSYNEQFF. CDR3 nucleotides: TGTGCCAGCAGCCGAGGGGCATCAAGCTCCTACAATGAGCAGTTCTTC.

V usage is TRBV5-1 and J usage is TRBJ1-5; 11 bases fit TRBD1. Germline CDR1 SGHRS, CDR2 YFSETQ. The CDR3 extends over 17 amino acids. V shed 0 bases and J 5 bases; nucleotides not matched to a gene: 7. The CDR3 region is CASSLAPGQGVHQPQHF. CDR3 nucleotides: TGCGCCAGCAGCTTGGCCCCGGGACAGGGGGTTCATCAGCCCCAGCATTTT.

The genes are TRBV30 and TRBJ2-1; TRBD2 matches at 11 bases. V gave up 2 bases and J gave up 7 bases; unmatched junction bases: 7. CDR3 length equals 15 residues. CDR1 is GTSNPN, CDR2 SVGIG, per germline (reference sequence). The CDR3 DNA is TGTGCCTGGAGTAGACCGGGACTAGCGGATAATGAGCAGTTCTTC. It specifies CAWSRPGLADNEQFF.

The chain links TRBV18 to TRBJ1-2, with a tentative D call TRBD1 (6 bases). V lost 5 bases and J 6 bases, leaving 16 bases between the germline ends. Germline assignment: CDR1 KGHSH and CDR2 LQKENI. CDR3 length: 14 amino acids. The CDR3 reads CASSFNRVMDGYTF. For the CDR3, the DNA is TGTGCCAGCTCATTCAACAGGGTTATGGATGGCTACACCTTC.

The chain links TRBV4-2 to TRBJ2-7; 9 bases agree with TRBD2. The CDR3 contains 15 residues. Germline assignment: CDR1 LGHNA and CDR2 YNFKEQ. The ends lost 4 bases at V and 4 bases at J; junction bases unmatched: 8. The CDR3 coding sequence is TGTGCCAGCAGCCCTCTCGTAGCGGGAGAATACGAGCAGTACTTC. Encoded protein: CASSPLVAGEYEQYF.

The rearrangement joins TRBV19 to TRBJ2-1, with a possible D match to TRBD2 (6 bases). V was shortened by 3 bases and J by 4 bases, with 13 bases between the two germline ends. CDR3 size: 15 residues. Germline V lookup: CDR1 LNHDA, CDR2 SQIVND (reference sequence). DNA for the CDR3: TGTGCCAGTAGTATGTGGGGGGATCGGTACAATGAGCAGTTCTTC. It translates to CASSMWGDRYNEQFF.

The genes are TRBV27 and TRBJ2-1; possibly TRBD2 for D (6 bases). V lost 6 bases and J 3 bases, leaving 18 bases between the germline ends. CDR1 is MNHEY and CDR2 is SMNVEV in the germline V gene (reference sequence). This CDR3 is 16 amino acids long. In DNA form, the CDR3 reads TGTGCCAGCAGGAAAGCGCTTAGCGGCCTCTACAATGAGCAGTTCTTC. Residues: CASRKALSGLYNEQFF.

This chain joins TRBV5-6 and TRBJ2-1; TRBD1 might be the D (7 bases). V was pared by 0 bases and J by 8 bases, with 21 bases between. Germline V gives CDR1 SGHDT, CDR2 YYEEEE. The CDR3 contains 17 residues. CDR3 in DNA: TGTGCCAGCAGCTTGGACCCGACAGGGAGGCCTAGCCATGAGCAGTTCTTC. Its translation: CASSLDPTGRPSHEQFF.

V usage is TRBV6-5 and J usage is TRBJ2-3, with 8 bases that match TRBD2. The V gene's germline CDR1 is MNHEY and CDR2 SVGAGI. The CDR3 runs 14 residues. With V trimmed by 6 bases and J by 6 bases, 8 bases remained unmatched. The CDR3 spells CASSYSGIGDTQYF. In DNA form, the CDR3 reads TGTGCCAGCAGCTATAGCGGGATTGGGGATACGCAGTATTTT.

The gene calls are TRBV7-2 and TRBJ2-3, with D unclear. Deletions cut 0 bases from V and 2 bases from J, with 6 bases between. The CDR3 spans 14 residues. Germline loops: CDR1 SGHTA, CDR2 FQGNSA. The CDR3 loop reads CASSLALATDTQYF. The CDR3 DNA sequence: TGTGCCAGCAGCTTAGCGCTGGCCACAGATACGCAGTATTTT.

The chain's CDR3 is CASSLAGQGNTEAFF. CDR3 nucleotide sequence: TGTGCCAGCTCGCTCGCGGGACAGGGGAACACTGAAGCTTTCTTT. V is TRBV18 and J is TRBJ1-1; the match to TRBD1 covers 9 bases. The CDR3 totals 15 residues. V dropped 6 bases and J dropped 1; count of bases not matched to a gene: 6. The germline V gene has CDR1 KGHSH and CDR2 LQKENI.

The rearrangement uses TRBV6-6 and TRBJ2-5; 10 nucleotides agree with TRBD2. CDR1 and CDR2 (germline): MNHNY, SVGAGI (reference sequence). Losses at the gene ends were 6 bases for V and 5 bases for J; bases not matched to a gene: 9. The CDR3 runs to 15 residues. CDR3: CASRSLAGRRETQYF. The CDR3, as DNA: TGTGCCAGCAGATCACTAGCGGGACGGAGGGAGACCCAGTACTTC.

The chain joins TRBV11-3 to TRBJ2-5, with 14 bases fitting TRBD2. Germline CDR1 reads SGHNT; CDR2 reads YENEEA. Unmatched junction bases numbered 5, after V lost 5 bases and J lost 3 bases. The CDR3 contains 16 residues. CDR3 nucleotide sequence: TGTGCCAGCAGCCTCGGACTAGCGGGGGGCGAAGAGACCCAGTACTTC. Its protein product is CASSLGLAGGEETQYF.

The chain combines TRBV7-9 with TRBJ1-1; 7 positions match TRBD1. J lost 1 base, V lost 5 bases, and 4 bases had no gene match. Germline CDR1 and CDR2: SEHNR and FQNEAQ (reference sequence). This CDR3 contains 14 residues. The CDR3, as DNA: TGTGCCAGCAGCCTAAGACAGGGGAACACTGAAGCTTTCTTT. It codes for CASSLRQGNTEAFF.

The V call is TRBV30, the J call TRBJ1-3; D remains unclear. The CDR3 length is 14 residues. The germline gives CDR1 GTSNPN, CDR2 SVGIG (reference sequence). Trimming left V 3 bases short and J 0 bases short, with 9 bases between. The CDR3 region is CAWRQWGSGNTIYF. The CDR3 DNA is TGTGCCTGGAGACAATGGGGCTCTGGAAACACCATATATTTT.

V and J are TRBV28 and TRBJ1-6, with D possibly being TRBD1 (6 bases). The V gene lost 6 bases and the J gene lost 9 bases, with 15 bases spanning the gap. Germline CDR1 reads MDHEN; CDR2 reads SYDVKM. The CDR3 is made up of 14 amino acids. The CDR3 protein is CASRIPGVGSPLHF. The DNA for the CDR3 is TGTGCCAGCAGGATTCCAGGGGTGGGTTCACCCCTCCACTTT.

This chain links TRBV6-1 with TRBJ2-7; D is uncertain. The V end lost 4 bases, the J end lost 0 bases, and 22 bases lay between the germline ends. The CDR3 sequence is 18 residues long. Per germline, CDR1 MNHNS and CDR2 SASEGT. The CDR3 sequence is CASSAIIGRSVSSYEQYV. CDR3 sequence (DNA): TGTGCCAGCAGTGCTATCATTGGACGATCCGTAAGCTCCTACGAGCAGTACGTC.